This TCR beta chain comes out of a study of blood T cell repertoires in COVID-19. The overall study: Whether acute or convalescent, the COVID-19 samples came from the United States, Italy and Spain. The analysed material was cDNA or gDNA that came from T cells, B-cell-depleted T cells, or PBMCs.

Sequencing was performed with immunoSEQ multiplex PCR; in TCRdb, only in-frame clones are kept and a portion is missing. The sample shows approximately 270,000 clones, 80% to 90% of them seen only once. The study assigned cohorts using participant-reported clinical history. This CDR3 is built from 16 residues. Germline V gene lookup returns CDR1 LNHDA and CDR2 SQIVND (reference sequence). V gave up 2 bases and J gave up 2 bases; unmatched junction bases: 4. Sequences were obtained from PBMCs or T cells enriched from blood (not recorded which). This sequence joins TRBV19 and TRBJ2-2; 8 bases agree with TRBD1. This clonotype was sampled from a middle-aged man who had recovered from COVID-19. The CDR3 is CASSIQGALNTGELFF. In DNA, the CDR3 is TGTGCCAGTAGTATACAGGGGGCGTTAAACACCGGGGAGCTGTTTTTT. Full variable domain (remainder filled in from reference TRBV19 and TRBJ2-2): DGGITQSPKYLFRKEGQNVTLSCEQNLNHDAMYWYRQDPGQGLRLIYYSQIVNDFQKGDIAEGYSVSREKKESFPLTVTSAQKNPTAFYLCASSIQGALNTGELFFGEGSRLTVL.